Many counts were recorded for the clone carrying this TCR beta chain. This CDR3 spans 13 amino acids. Germline loops: CDR1 SQVTM, CDR2 ANQGSEA. Deletions cut 7 bases from V and 6 bases from J, with 15 bases between. This sample was included in a study of Graves' ophthalmopathy and Graves' hyperthyroidism. Scientists amplified the TCR beta CDR3 regions from RNA transcripts. HTBI-primed RT-PCR formed the first round, and a multiplex PCR formed the second. One entry per CDR3 protein results from TCRdb running MiXCR on the multiplex PCR reads. This table has about 740,000 distinct CDR3 sequences, roughly 40% appearing once.

The clonotype originates from an adult man with Graves' ophthalmopathy. The sequencing input was peripheral blood. V and J are TRBV29-1 and TRBJ1-4, with a possible D match to TRBD1 (6 bases). The CDR3 protein is CSGGSGEDEKLFF. CDR3 DNA: TGCAGCGGGGGCTCAGGGGAGGATGAAAAACTGTTTTTT.